A single sample gave rise to the 18 T cell receptor beta chains below, sequenced in a study of T cell repertoires in cytomegalovirus infection. TCRdb analysed the reads with MiXCR anew, one entry per CDR3 protein. Among a few hundred thousand distinct CDR3 sequences listed, 35% to 50% were seen once. No antigens are known for them. The sample was cultured PBMCs, taken from culture after CMV antigen stimulation. The receptors stem from a human donor in good health (CMV status not recorded). Some clones in this sample may be carry-over from other donors' samples.

The J gene is TRBJ2-7, the V gene TRBV12-3 or TRBV12-4; a weak D match, TRBD2 (6 bases). Trimming took off 5 bases at V and 7 bases at J, with 18 bases between the two ends. This CDR3 spans 14 amino acids. The CDR3 nucleotides are TGTGCCAGCAGTGGCCCGGGACTGGCTACGGAGCAGTACTTC. The encoded protein is CASSGPGLATEQYF.

V usage is TRBV28 and J usage is TRBJ2-7, with 12 bases lining up with TRBD1. The CDR3 totals 13 residues. Germline-derived CDR1 and CDR2 are MDHEN and SYDVKM. With 6 bases clipped from V and 6 bases from J, the junction kept 3 bases outside the gene matches. The CDR3 region has the DNA TGTGCCAGCAGGGGGACAGGGGGCGCCGAGCAGTACTTC. This encodes CASRGTGGAEQYF. The full variable domain, its missing parts supplied by reference TRBV28 and TRBJ2-7, is DVKVTQSSRYLVKRTGEKVFLECVQDMDHENMFWYRQDPGLGLRLIYFSYDVKMKEKGDIPEGYSVSREKKERFSLILESASTNQTSMYLCASRGTGGAEQYFGPGTRLTVT.

This clonotype turned up a few times. V gene TRBV7-2 combines with J gene TRBJ2-1, with D uncertain. Germline V gene sequence: CDR1 SGHTA, CDR2 FQGNSA. The V end lost 1 base, the J end lost 6 bases, and 7 bases lay between the germline ends. This CDR3 has 13 amino acids. The CDR3 DNA reads as TGTGCCAGCAGCTTAGTAGGGTTCAATGAGCAGTTCTTC. It translates to CASSLVGFNEQFF.

This chain joins TRBV18 and TRBJ1-5, with TRBD1 matching 7 bases. The CDR3 is made up of 15 amino acids. Trimming removed 2 bases from V and 5 bases from J; junction bases left unmatched: 6. CDR1 and CDR2 from the germline V gene are KGHSH and LQKENI. CDR3 sequence: CASSPSIQGDQPQHF. In nucleotides, the CDR3 is TGTGCCAGCTCACCATCGATTCAGGGGGATCAGCCCCAGCATTTT.

The V and J genes are TRBV12-3 or TRBV12-4 and TRBJ2-3; 14 positions match TRBD2. Trimming removed 2 bases from V and 5 bases from J; junction bases left unmatched: 3. The CDR3 is 16 residues long. The CDR3 DNA sequence: TGTGCCAGCAGTTTACGAGGACTAGCGGGGGGAGATACGCAGTATTTT. Its protein product is CASSLRGLAGGDTQYF.

A remark on this clonotype: At one of its ends the junction is not consistent with the germline gene, which may arise from a read error. The CDR3 DNA is TGCAGTGCTAGACAGAGCCAAGAGTCCCAGTACTTC. Protein: CSARQSQESQYF. The chain uses TRBV20-1 and TRBJ2-5, with D unclear. Germline V gene sequence: CDR1 DFQATT, CDR2 SNEGSKA (reference sequence). This CDR3 is built from 12 residues.

The J gene is TRBJ1-2, the V gene TRBV6-6, with a possible D match to TRBD1 (5 bases). Deletions cut 2 bases from V and 2 bases from J, with 6 bases between. The CDR3 contains 13 residues. Germline lookup yields CDR1 MNHNY and CDR2 SVGAGI (reference sequence). The CDR3 nucleotides read TGTGCCAGCAGTTACGGGGACAACTATGGCTACACCTTC. It is translated as CASSYGDNYGYTF.

This clonotype has a handful of counts. The rearrangement links TRBV7-8 to TRBJ2-5, with a weak D call TRBD2 (5 bases). This CDR3 comprises 16 residues. The germline V and J ends were trimmed by 0 bases and 2 bases, with 13 bases remaining between them. In germline, CDR1 is SGHVS, CDR2 FQNEAQ. CDR3 DNA: TGTGCCAGCAGCTTAGCTCTAGCAGCTAATCAAGAGACCCAGTACTTC. Its protein product is CASSLALAANQETQYF.

This clonotype was recorded many times. The chain is built from TRBV7-2 and TRBJ2-5; D is perhaps TRBD1 (5 bases). CDR1 and CDR2 from the germline V gene are SGHTA and FQGNSA. The V end was cut by 4 bases, the J end by 5 bases, with 14 bases between. The CDR3 has 14 amino acids. The DNA for the CDR3 is TGTGCCAGCAGCTCCATCAGGGTCGGGGAGACCCAGTACTTC. Protein sequence: CASSSIRVGETQYF.

The genes are TRBV5-1 and TRBJ2-1; 8 bases are shared with TRBD1. Germline V lookup: CDR1 SGHRS, CDR2 YFSETQ. J lost 4 bases, V lost 0 bases, and 15 bases had no gene match. The CDR3 length is 19 residues. CDR3 in DNA: TGCGCCAGCAGCTTGGCCAAGGGTGTAGCAGGGGGCAGTTACAATGAGCAGTTCTTC. Its translation: CASSLAKGVAGGSYNEQFF.

The chain combines TRBV5-1 with TRBJ2-2; 8 positions match TRBD2. There are 16 residues in the CDR3. V shed 0 bases and J 3 bases; nucleotides not matched to a gene: 4. The V gene's germline CDR1 is SGHRS and CDR2 YFSETQ. The CDR3 is CASSLAGGPDTGELFF. CDR3 coding DNA: TGCGCCAGCAGCTTGGCGGGGGGGCCGGACACCGGGGAGCTGTTTTTT.

The rearrangement uses TRBV4-3 and TRBJ2-1; 8 bases agree with TRBD2. The V and J ends lost 0 bases and 8 bases, in that order; junction bases with no gene match: 12. The CDR3 spans 17 residues. Per germline, CDR1 LGHNA and CDR2 YSLEER. As DNA, the CDR3 is TGCGCCAGCAGCCAAGATTGGGCAGGGAATAGCGGGGATGAGCAGTTCTTC. Translated: CASSQDWAGNSGDEQFF.

This clonotype was detected only once. The rearrangement uses TRBV6-1 and TRBJ2-1, with D perhaps being TRBD1 or TRBD2 (5 bases each). The length of the CDR3 is 12 residues. V lost 9 bases and J lost 5, with 11 bases in between. Germline loops: CDR1 MNHNS, CDR2 SASEGT. Written as DNA, the CDR3 is TGTGCCAGTACTTGGGGGAACAATGAGCAGTTCTTC. Translated, it gives CASTWGNNEQFF.

This clonotype has only a few counts. This chain joins TRBV20-1 and TRBJ2-7; D not certain. V lost 2 bases and J lost 4, with 6 bases in between. Germline CDR1 reads DFQATT; CDR2 reads SNEGSKA (reference sequence). This CDR3 region has 11 residues. The CDR3 loop reads CSARYQYEQYF. CDR3 bases: TGCAGTGCTAGATACCAATACGAGCAGTACTTC.

This clonotype was detected only once. V usage is TRBV3-1 and J usage is TRBJ1-4; D possibly corresponds to TRBD1 (5 bases). The CDR3 is 15 residues long. V shed 0 bases and J shed 6 bases, with 11 bases lying between them. Germline CDR1 LGHDT, CDR2 YNNKEL (reference sequence). This CDR3 reads CASSQDWQGDEKLFF. CDR3 nucleotides: TGTGCCAGCAGCCAAGACTGGCAGGGTGATGAAAAACTGTTTTTT.

The CDR3 DNA is TGTGCCAGCAGCCAAGATCCTGGGGTTAAATTCTACGAGCAGTACTTC. Encoded protein: CASSQDPGVKFYEQYF. The rearrangement uses TRBV4-2 and TRBJ2-7; D not certain. CDR1 LGHNA and CDR2 YNFKEQ come from the germline V gene. V was pared by 0 bases and J by 3 bases, with 15 bases between. The CDR3 runs to 16 residues.

This clonotype occurred a few times. The rearrangement links TRBV19 to TRBJ1-2; D gene ambiguous. This CDR3 has 16 amino acids. Trimming removed 3 bases from V and 3 bases from J, with 17 bases in between. CDR1 and CDR2 (germline): LNHDA, SQIVND (reference sequence). In DNA, the CDR3 is TGTGCCAGTAGTATTACGGTTGGCGGTTGGCACTATGGCTACACCTTC. This gives the protein CASSITVGGWHYGYTF.

The table lists this clonotype with a few counts. DNA for the CDR3: TGTGCCAGCAGCCCCCCCGATCCGAACACTGAAGCTTTCTTT. Its protein product is CASSPPDPNTEAFF. The rearrangement uses TRBV12-3 or TRBV12-4 and TRBJ1-1; D unclear. V was pared by 6 bases and J by 1 base, with 12 bases between. The CDR3 spans 14 residues.